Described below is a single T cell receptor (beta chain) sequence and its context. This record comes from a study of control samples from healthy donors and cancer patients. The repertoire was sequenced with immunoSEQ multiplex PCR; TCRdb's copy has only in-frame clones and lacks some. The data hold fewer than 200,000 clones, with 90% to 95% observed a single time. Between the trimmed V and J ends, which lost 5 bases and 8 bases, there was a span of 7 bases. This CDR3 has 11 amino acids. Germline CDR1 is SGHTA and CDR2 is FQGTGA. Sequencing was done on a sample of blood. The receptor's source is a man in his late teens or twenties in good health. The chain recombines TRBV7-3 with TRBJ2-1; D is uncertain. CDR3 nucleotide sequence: TGTGCCAGCAGCCAAGGCTATGAGCAGTTCTTC. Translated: CASSQGYEQFF.